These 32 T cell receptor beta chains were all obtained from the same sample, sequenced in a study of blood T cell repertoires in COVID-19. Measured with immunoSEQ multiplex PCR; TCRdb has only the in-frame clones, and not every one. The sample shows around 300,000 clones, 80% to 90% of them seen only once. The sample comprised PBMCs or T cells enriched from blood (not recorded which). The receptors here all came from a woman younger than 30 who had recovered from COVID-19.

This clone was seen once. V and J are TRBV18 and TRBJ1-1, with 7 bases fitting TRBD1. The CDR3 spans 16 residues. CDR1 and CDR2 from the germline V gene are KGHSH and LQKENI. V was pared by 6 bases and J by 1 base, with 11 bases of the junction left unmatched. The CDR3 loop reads CASSPKTGPSNTEAFF. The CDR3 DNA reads TGTGCCAGCTCTCCTAAGACAGGGCCCTCGAACACTGAAGCTTTCTTT.

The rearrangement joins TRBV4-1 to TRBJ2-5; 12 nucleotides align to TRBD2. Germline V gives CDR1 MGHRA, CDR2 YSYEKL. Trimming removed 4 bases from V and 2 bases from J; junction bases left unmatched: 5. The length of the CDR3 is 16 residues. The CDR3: CASSRETSGGQETQYF. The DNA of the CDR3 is TGCGCCAGCAGCCGAGAGACTAGCGGGGGTCAAGAGACCCAGTACTTC.

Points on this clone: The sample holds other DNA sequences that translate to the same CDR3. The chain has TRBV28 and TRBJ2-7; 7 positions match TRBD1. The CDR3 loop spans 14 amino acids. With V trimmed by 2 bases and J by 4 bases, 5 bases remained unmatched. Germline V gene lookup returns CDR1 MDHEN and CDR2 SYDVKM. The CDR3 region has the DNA TGTGCCAGCAGTTTAGGGGACAGACTTTACGAGCAGTACTTC. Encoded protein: CASSLGDRLYEQYF.

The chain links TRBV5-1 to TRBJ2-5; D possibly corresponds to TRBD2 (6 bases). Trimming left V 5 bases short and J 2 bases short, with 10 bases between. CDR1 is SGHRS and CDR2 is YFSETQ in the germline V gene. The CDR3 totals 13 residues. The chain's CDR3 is CASSSGVQETQYF. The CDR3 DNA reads TGCGCCAGCAGTTCGGGGGTGCAAGAGACCCAGTACTTC.

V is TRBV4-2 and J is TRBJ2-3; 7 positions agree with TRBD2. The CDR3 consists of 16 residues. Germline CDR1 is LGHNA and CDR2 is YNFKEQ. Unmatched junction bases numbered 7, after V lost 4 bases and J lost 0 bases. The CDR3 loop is CASSREAGSSTDTQYF. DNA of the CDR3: TGTGCCAGCAGCCGAGAAGCGGGGTCTAGCACAGATACGCAGTATTTT.

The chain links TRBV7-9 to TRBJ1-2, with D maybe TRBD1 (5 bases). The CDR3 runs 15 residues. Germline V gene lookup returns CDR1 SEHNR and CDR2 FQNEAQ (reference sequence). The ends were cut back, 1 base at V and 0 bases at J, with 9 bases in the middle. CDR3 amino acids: CASSLEGAANYGYTF. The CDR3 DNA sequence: TGTGCCAGCAGCTTAGAAGGGGCAGCTAACTATGGCTACACCTTC.

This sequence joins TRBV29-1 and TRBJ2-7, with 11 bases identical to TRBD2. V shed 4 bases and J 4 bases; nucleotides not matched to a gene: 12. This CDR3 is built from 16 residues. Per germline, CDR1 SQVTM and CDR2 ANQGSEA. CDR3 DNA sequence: TGCAGCGTTGTGGGGAGGGATCTAGCGGGGGGTTACGAGCAGTACTTC. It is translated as CSVVGRDLAGGYEQYF.

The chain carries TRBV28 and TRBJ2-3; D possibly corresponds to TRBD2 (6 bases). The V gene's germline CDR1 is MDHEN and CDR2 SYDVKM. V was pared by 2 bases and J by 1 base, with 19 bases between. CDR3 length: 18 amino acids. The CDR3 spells CASSLDPLSRGGTDTQYF. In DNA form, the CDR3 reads TGTGCCAGCAGTTTAGACCCTCTCTCTCGCGGGGGCACAGATACGCAGTATTTT.

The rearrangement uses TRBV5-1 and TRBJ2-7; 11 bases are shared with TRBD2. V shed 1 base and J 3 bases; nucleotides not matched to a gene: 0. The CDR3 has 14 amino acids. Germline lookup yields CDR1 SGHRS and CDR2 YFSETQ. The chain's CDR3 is CASSLTSGGYEQYF. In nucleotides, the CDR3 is TGCGCCAGCAGCTTGACTAGCGGGGGCTACGAGCAGTACTTC.

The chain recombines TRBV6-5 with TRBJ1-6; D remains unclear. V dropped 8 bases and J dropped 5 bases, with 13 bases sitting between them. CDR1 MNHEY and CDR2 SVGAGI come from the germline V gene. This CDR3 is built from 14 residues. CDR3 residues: CASSLRSDNSPLHF. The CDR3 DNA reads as TGTGCCAGCTCACTCCGGTCGGATAATTCACCCCTCCACTTT.

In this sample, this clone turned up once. The CDR3 region has the DNA TGCGCCAGCAGCTTCGACAGAGACTCCGGGGAGCTGTTTTTT. Protein sequence: CASSFDRDSGELFF. The chain couples TRBV5-1 to TRBJ2-2, with D possibly being TRBD1 (5 bases). The V end lost 2 bases, the J end lost 6 bases, and 11 bases lay between the germline ends. The germline gives CDR1 SGHRS, CDR2 YFSETQ. This CDR3 has 14 amino acids.

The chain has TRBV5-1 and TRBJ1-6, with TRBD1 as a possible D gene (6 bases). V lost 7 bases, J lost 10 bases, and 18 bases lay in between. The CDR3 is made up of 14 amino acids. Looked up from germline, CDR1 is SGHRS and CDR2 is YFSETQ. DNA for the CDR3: TGCGCCAGCCGGGAACAGGGAAAGGAGTCACCCCTCCACTTT. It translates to CASREQGKESPLHF. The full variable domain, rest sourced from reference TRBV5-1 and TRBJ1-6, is KAGVTQTPRYLIKTRGQQVTLSCSPISGHRSVSWYQQTPGQGLQFLFEYFSETQRNKGNFPGRFSGRQFSNSRSEMNVSTLELGDSALYLCASREQGKESPLHFGNGTRLTVT.

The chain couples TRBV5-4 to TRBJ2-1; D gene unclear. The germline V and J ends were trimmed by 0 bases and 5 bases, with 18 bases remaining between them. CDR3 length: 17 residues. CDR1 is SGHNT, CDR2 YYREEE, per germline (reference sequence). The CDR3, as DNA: TGTGCCAGCAGCTTGGTCATTCATAACACCGCCAACAATGAGCAGTTCTTC. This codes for CASSLVIHNTANNEQFF. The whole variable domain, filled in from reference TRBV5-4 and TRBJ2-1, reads ETGVTQSPTHLIKTRGQQVTLRCSSQSGHNTVSWYQQALGQGPQFIFQYYREEENGRGNFPPRFSGLQFPNYSSELNVNALELDDSALYLCASSLVIHNTANNEQFFGPGTRLTVL.

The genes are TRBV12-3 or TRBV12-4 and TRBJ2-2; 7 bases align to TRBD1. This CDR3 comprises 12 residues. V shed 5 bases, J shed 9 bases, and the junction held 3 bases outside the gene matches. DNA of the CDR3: TGTGCCAGCAGTATACAGGGGCGGGAGCTGTTTTTT. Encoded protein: CASSIQGRELFF.

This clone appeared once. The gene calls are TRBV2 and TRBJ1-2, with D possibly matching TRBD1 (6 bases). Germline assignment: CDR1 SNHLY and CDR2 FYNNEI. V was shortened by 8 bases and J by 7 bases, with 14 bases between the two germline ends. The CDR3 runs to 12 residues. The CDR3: CASGNRARGYTF. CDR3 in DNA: TGTGCCAGCGGAAACAGGGCGCGTGGCTACACCTTC. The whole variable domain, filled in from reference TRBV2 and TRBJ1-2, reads EPEVTQTPSHQVTQMGQEVILRCVPISNHLYFYWYRQILGQKVEFLVSFYNNEISEKSEIFDDQFSVERPDGSNFTLKIRSTKLEDSAMYFCASGNRARGYTFGSGTRLTVV.

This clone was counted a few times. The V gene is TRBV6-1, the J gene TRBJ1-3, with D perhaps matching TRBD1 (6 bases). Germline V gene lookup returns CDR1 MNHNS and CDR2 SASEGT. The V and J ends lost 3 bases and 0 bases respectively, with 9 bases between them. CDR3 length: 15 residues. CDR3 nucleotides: TGTGCCAGCAGTGAGACAGGCAGCTCTGGAAACACCATATATTTT. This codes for CASSETGSSGNTIYF.

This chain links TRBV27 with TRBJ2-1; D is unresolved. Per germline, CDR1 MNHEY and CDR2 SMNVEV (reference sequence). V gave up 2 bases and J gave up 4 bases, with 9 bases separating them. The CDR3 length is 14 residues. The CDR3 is CASSLPVLYNEQFF. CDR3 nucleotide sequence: TGTGCCAGCAGTTTACCCGTCCTATACAATGAGCAGTTCTTC.

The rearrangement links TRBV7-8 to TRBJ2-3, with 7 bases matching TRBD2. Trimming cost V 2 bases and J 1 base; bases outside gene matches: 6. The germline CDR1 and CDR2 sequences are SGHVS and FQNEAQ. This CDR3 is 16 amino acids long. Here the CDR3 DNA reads TGTGCCAGCAGCTTAAGGAGCGGGGCCGGCACAGATACGCAGTATTTT. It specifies CASSLRSGAGTDTQYF.

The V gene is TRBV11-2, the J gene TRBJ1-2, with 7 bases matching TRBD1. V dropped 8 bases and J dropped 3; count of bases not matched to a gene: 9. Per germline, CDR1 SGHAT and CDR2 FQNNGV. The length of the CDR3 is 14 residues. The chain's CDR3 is CASRGQGGDYGYTF. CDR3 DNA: TGTGCCAGCCGGGGCCAAGGGGGCGACTATGGCTACACCTTC.

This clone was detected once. Written as DNA, the CDR3 is TGTGCCAGCAGTTCGCTAGGGGGAAGGACAGATACGCAGTATTTT. It codes for CASSSLGGRTDTQYF. The J gene is TRBJ2-3, the V gene TRBV6-5; possibly TRBD1 for D (6 bases). Per germline, CDR1 MNHEY and CDR2 SVGAGI. The V and J ends lost 4 bases and 3 bases respectively, with 14 bases between them. This CDR3 is built from 15 residues.

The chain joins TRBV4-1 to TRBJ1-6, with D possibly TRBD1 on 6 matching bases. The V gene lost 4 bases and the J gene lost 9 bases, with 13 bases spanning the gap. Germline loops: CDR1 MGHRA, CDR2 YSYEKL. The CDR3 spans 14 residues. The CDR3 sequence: CASSRDWGLSPLHF. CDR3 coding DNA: TGCGCCAGCAGCCGTGATTGGGGGCTTTCACCCCTCCACTTT.

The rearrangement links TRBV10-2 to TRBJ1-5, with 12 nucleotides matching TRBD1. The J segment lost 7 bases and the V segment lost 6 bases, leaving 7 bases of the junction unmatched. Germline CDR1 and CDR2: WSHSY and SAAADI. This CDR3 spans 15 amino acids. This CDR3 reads CASRAGTGGSQPQHF. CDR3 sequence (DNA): TGCGCCAGCAGAGCCGGGACAGGGGGCAGCCAGCCCCAGCATTTT.

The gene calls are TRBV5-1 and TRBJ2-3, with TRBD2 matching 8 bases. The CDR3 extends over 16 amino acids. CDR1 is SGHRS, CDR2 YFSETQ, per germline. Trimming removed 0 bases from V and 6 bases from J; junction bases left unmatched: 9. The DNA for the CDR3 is TGCGCCAGCAGCTTGGTGTTAGCGGGGCGTAGGGATACGCAGTATTTT. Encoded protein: CASSLVLAGRRDTQYF.

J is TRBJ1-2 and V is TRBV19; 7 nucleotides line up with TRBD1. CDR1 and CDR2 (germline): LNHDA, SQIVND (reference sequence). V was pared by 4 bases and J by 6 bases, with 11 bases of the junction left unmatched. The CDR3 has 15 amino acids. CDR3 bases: TGTGCCAGTAGTAGACCCGGGACAGCGATAGATGGCTACACCTTC. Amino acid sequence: CASSRPGTAIDGYTF.

The CDR3 sequence: CASSQLTSGGAGTAQYF. As DNA, the CDR3 is TGTGCCAGCAGCCAACTTACTAGCGGGGGGGCCGGAACTGCGCAGTATTTT. The chain carries TRBV3-1 (or the pseudogene TRBV3-2) and TRBJ2-3, with 13 nucleotides matching TRBD2. V was pared by 2 bases and J by 10 bases, with 12 bases of the junction left unmatched. CDR1 and CDR2 from the germline V gene are LGHDT and YNNKEL (reference sequence). The CDR3 totals 17 residues.

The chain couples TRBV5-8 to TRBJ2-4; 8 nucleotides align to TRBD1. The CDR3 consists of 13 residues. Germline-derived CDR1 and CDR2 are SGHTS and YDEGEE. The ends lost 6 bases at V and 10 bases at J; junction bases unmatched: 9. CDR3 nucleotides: TGTGCCAGCACCGAATTTCAGGGGGCGATTCAGTACTTC. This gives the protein CASTEFQGAIQYF. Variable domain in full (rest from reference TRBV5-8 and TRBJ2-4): EAGVTQSPTHLIKTRGQQATLRCSPISGHTSVYWYQQALGLGLQFLLWYDEGEERNRGNFPPRFSGRQFPNYSSELNVNALELEDSALYLCASTEFQGAIQYFGAGTRLSVL.

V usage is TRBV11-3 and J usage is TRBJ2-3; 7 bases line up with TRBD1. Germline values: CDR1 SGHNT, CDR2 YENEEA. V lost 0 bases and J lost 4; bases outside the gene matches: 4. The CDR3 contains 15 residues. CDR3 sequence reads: CASSLEGTVSDTQYF. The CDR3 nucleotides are TGTGCCAGCAGCTTAGAGGGGACAGTTTCAGATACGCAGTATTTT.

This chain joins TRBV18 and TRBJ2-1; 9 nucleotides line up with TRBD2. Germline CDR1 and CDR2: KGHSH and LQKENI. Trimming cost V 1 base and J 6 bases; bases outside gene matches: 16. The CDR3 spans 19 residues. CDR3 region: CASSPREEPPAGGSNEQFF. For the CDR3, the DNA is TGTGCCAGCTCACCACGGGAGGAGCCCCCAGCGGGGGGTTCCAATGAGCAGTTCTTC.

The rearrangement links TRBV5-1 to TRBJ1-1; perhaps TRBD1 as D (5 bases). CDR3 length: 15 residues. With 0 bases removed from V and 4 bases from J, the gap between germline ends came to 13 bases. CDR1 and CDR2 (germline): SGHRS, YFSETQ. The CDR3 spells CASSLVGEVSTEAFF. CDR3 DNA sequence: TGCGCCAGCAGCTTGGTAGGGGAGGTAAGCACTGAAGCTTTCTTT.

In nucleotides, the CDR3 is TGTGCCAGAAGCTTCCAGGGGGCGCGGGAGACCCAGTACTTC. Translated, it gives CARSFQGARETQYF. This chain links TRBV5-3 with TRBJ2-5, with 8 bases aligning to TRBD1. TRBV5-3 is placed among ORFs of uncertain function. This CDR3 contains 14 residues. V was pared by 2 bases and J by 5 bases, with 5 bases of the junction left unmatched.

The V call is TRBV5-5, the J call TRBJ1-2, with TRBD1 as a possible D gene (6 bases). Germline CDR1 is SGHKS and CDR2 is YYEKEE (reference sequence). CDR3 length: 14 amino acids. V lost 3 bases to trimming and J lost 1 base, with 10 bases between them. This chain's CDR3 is CASSSDSVNYGYTF. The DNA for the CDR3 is TGTGCCAGCAGCTCGGACAGCGTTAACTATGGCTACACCTTC.

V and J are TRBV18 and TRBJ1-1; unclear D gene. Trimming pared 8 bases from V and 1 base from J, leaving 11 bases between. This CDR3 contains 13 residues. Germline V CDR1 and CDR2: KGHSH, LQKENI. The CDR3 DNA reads TGTGCCAGCCTACCGTTCGAGAACACTGAAGCTTTCTTT. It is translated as CASLPFENTEAFF.